This T cell receptor (beta chain) stems from a study of control samples from healthy donors and cancer patients (dated by TCRdb to 2020 to 2022). The receptor library was made with the immunoSEQ multiplex PCR assay. TCRdb limited this immuneACCESS table to in-frame rearrangements with V and J called. A share of clones is missing; checked studies link under half to unresolved V genes, and the rest is unexplained. This sample has tens of thousands of clones in its table, and 88% of those were observed once. The ten top clones hold 40% of the sample. To note about this clone: Its cognate antigen has yet to be identified. Qualities for individual bases were not recorded, and no much larger clone is one base off.

Counted from cysteine to phenylalanine, this CDR3 has 16 amino acids. Only the CDR3 part of the read is kept: 48 bases, read in frame from the first base. The germline V gene sets CDR1 to MDHEN and CDR2 to SYDVKM. Trimming leaves V shorter by 6 bases and J shorter by 2 bases, with the junction holding 12 bases beyond the gene matches. The specimen sequenced was PBMCs. The receptor's source is a man aged 50-60 years with head and neck cancer. In this chain, TRBV28 is recombined with TRBJ2-7; 8 middle bases align to TRBD2. At the DNA level, the sequence is TGTGCCAGCAGCTCCTTGGGGGCGGGAGGTCCCTACGAGCAGTACTTC. The translation is CASSSLGAGGPYEQYF.